This T cell receptor beta chain emerged from a study of OX40 agonist ivuxolimab in advanced cancers. The ends lost 4 bases at V and 4 bases at J; junction bases unmatched: 6. From germline, CDR1 is SGHRS and CDR2 YFSETQ. This CDR3 comprises 14 residues. People who had autoimmune disease history or systemic immunosuppression were excluded. TCRdb keeps only in-frame clones here, not all; method: immunoSEQ multiplex PCR. The sample lists tens of thousands of clones, over 70% occurring once. The sequencing used CD4+ or CD8+ T cells sorted from blood, collected in a trial of the OX40 agonist ivuxolimab. The TCR comes from an adult with an advanced solid tumor such as melanoma, head and neck, liver or kidney cancer. The rearrangement joins TRBV5-1 to TRBJ1-2, with 8 bases fitting TRBD1. The DNA for the CDR3 is TGCGCCAGCAGCACGGGACAGGAGGGCTATGGCTACACCTTC. It is translated as CASSTGQEGYGYTF.